The clone carrying this T cell receptor beta chain was recorded a few times. What it binds is unknown. These data originate in a study of T cell repertoires in cytomegalovirus infection. The wider study: Signatures in public TCR beta sequences pointed to both CMV infection and matching HLA type.

One entry per CDR3 protein, called by TCRdb with MiXCR from the reads. The sample has approximately 500,000 distinct CDR3 sequences, over 9% seen once. Study results and limitations: Summed frequency of public TCR beta families distinguished CMV carriers with the relevant HLA. Ex vivo responses were dominated by HLA-C-restricted CMV-specific TCR beta clonotypes.

Germline lookup yields CDR1 ENHRY and CDR2 SYGVKD. The CDR3 sequence is 15 residues long. Trimming cost V 6 bases and J 0 bases, with 12 bases left between them. The sequenced sample consisted of PBMCs. This chain connects TRBV10-3 to TRBJ1-5; D ambiguous. The receptor was derived from a human donor in good health (CMV status not recorded). Some clones in this sample may be carry-over from other donors' samples. The DNA of the CDR3 is TGTGCCATCAGGGCAGGACCCGATAGCAATCAGCCCCAGCATTTT. Residues: CAIRAGPDSNQPQHF.